The clone carrying this T cell receptor (beta chain) has just a few counts. Amplification by 5'RACE using constant-segment primers produced TCR alpha and TCR beta cDNA libraries that carried sample barcodes and UMIs. TCRdb reprocessed the 5' RACE reads with MiXCR, giving one entry per CDR3 protein. Found here are 100,000 to 130,000 distinct CDR3 sequences, roughly an eighth of them singletons; the top ten hold about 39%. The CDR3 contains 16 residues. Trimming shortened V by 5 bases and J by 1 base, and 18 bases separated the two germline ends. Germline values: CDR1 DFQATT, CDR2 SNEGSKA (reference sequence). These data belong to a study of T-cell memory formation after mild COVID-19.

The sequenced sample was PBMCs or a T cell subset sorted from them (not recorded which). The rearrangement uses TRBV20-1 and TRBJ1-5; D unclear. The receptor was derived from a man aged 18-30 years who had mild COVID-19 (a few samples of this study predate the infection). Cell type and time point are not known. The CDR3 DNA reads TGCAGTGCTCCCGACCCCGAAAGTAAGAGCAATCAGCCCCAGCATTTT. Translating it yields CSAPDPESKSNQPQHF.